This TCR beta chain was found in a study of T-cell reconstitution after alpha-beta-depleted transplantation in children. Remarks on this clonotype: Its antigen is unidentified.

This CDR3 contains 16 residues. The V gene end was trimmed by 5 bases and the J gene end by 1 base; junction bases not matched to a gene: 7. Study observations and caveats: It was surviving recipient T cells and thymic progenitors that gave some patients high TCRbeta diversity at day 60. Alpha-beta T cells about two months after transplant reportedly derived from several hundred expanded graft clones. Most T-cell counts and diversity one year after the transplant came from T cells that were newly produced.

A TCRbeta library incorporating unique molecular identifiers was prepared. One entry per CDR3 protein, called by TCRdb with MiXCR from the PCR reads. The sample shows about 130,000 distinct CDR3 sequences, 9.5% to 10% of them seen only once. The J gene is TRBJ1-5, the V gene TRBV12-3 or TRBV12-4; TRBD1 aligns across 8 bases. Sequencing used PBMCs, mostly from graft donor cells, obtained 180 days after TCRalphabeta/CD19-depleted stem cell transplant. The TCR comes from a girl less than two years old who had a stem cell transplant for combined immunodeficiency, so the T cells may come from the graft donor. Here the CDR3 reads CASSPQGGGSNQPQHF. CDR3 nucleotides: TGTGCCAGCAGTCCACAGGGGGGGGGCAGCAATCAGCCCCAGCATTTT.